This TCR beta chain derives from a study of T cells after posttransplantation cyclophosphamide. Findings and limits, study-wide: Later post-transplant blood repertoires were often dominated by donor CD8+ memory clones. Skin or GI-infiltrating T cells shared few TRB sequences with blood. Recipient CMV seropositivity and CMV reactivation strongly tracked TRB clonality.

As for this clone: Its antigen is undetermined.

Clones were read by immunoSEQ multiplex PCR, and TCRdb kept only the in-frame ones, dropping some. The data hold 8,000 or so clones, with 90% observed a single time. Cyclophosphamide on days +3 and +4 followed busulfan-fludarabine conditioning and a marrow graft. V shed 2 bases and J 4 bases; nucleotides not matched to a gene: 6. The germline gives CDR1 ENHRY, CDR2 SYGVKD. This CDR3 region has 17 residues. The receptor comes from a female patient aged 45-60 years who received an allogeneic stem cell transplant from a related donor, was CMV-positive, and had no GVHD. Some of these T cells may belong to the graft donor. The chain employs TRBV10-3 and TRBJ2-2; 11 bases are a match to TRBD2. Sequences were derived from CD4+ T cells sorted from blood, sampled around 1,300 days after allogeneic stem cell transplant with posttransplant cyclophosphamide. CDR3 nucleotide sequence: TGTGCCATCAGTGAGACTAGCGGGAGACGCGGCACCGGGGAGCTGTTTTTT. Its protein product is CAISETSGRRGTGELFF.